The 27 T cell receptor beta chains given below trace back to one sample, sequenced in a study of blood T cell repertoires in COVID-19. Some clones are missing from TCRdb's copy, which holds only in-frame ones; the method was immunoSEQ multiplex PCR. The sample records about 220,000 clones, less than 90% being singletons. Input material: peripheral blood. These receptors originate from a man aged 40-49 years with active or convalescent COVID-19.

The chain combines TRBV28 with TRBJ1-6, with a possible D match to TRBD1 (5 bases). V was clipped by 5 bases and J by 4 bases, with 12 bases between them. Germline loops: CDR1 MDHEN, CDR2 SYDVKM. This CDR3 has 15 amino acids. The CDR3: CASSEMGLYNSPLHF. The CDR3 DNA follows: TGTGCCAGCAGTGAAATGGGACTGTATAATTCACCCCTCCACTTT.

The J gene is TRBJ2-1, the V gene TRBV7-9, with 9 bases lining up with TRBD2. The CDR3 has 16 residues. In germline, CDR1 is SEHNR, CDR2 FQNEAQ (reference sequence). V shed 5 bases and J 3 bases; nucleotides not matched to a gene: 8. The CDR3 loop reads CASSPPPAGGYNEQFF. CDR3 in DNA: TGTGCCAGCAGCCCACCGCCAGCGGGGGGCTACAATGAGCAGTTCTTC.

The chain joins TRBV12-3 or TRBV12-4 to TRBJ1-2; D is unclear. The CDR3 is made up of 11 amino acids. Trimming pared 5 bases from V and 7 bases from J, leaving 8 bases between. The CDR3 region has the DNA TGTGCCAGCAGTCGTACAGTTGGCTACACCTTC. Translated, it gives CASSRTVGYTF.

The V gene is TRBV10-3, the J gene TRBJ1-1; the match to TRBD1 covers 11 bases. The V gene end was trimmed by 10 bases and the J gene end by 5 bases; junction bases not matched to a gene: 9. CDR1 ENHRY and CDR2 SYGVKD come from the germline V gene. The CDR3 runs 14 residues. CDR3 sequence: CATRTGGIGTEAFF. CDR3 nucleotides: TGTGCCACCAGGACAGGGGGCATAGGTACTGAAGCTTTCTTT.

The rearrangement uses TRBV7-2 and TRBJ2-7, with 7 nucleotides matching TRBD2. This CDR3 has 14 residues. The V segment lost 6 bases and the J segment 0 bases; nucleotides outside the gene matches: 5. Germline V gives CDR1 SGHTA, CDR2 FQGNSA. CDR3 DNA sequence: TGTGCCAGCAGTCTAGCGGTCAGCTCCTACGAGCAGTACTTC. Amino acids: CASSLAVSSYEQYF.

V and J are TRBV4-2 and TRBJ2-1; D may be TRBD1 (6 bases). This CDR3 spans 15 amino acids. The germline V and J ends were trimmed by 0 bases and 1 base, with 7 bases remaining between them. CDR1 LGHNA and CDR2 YNFKEQ come from the germline V gene. CDR3 nucleotides: TGTGCCAGCAGCCAAGAGGACAGATCCTACAATGAGCAGTTCTTC. This encodes CASSQEDRSYNEQFF.

This clone was picked up one time. V and J are TRBV6-6 and TRBJ1-5; D ambiguous. The CDR3 has 12 residues. The V gene lost 7 bases and the J gene lost 4 bases, with 8 bases spanning the gap. Germline V gene sequence: CDR1 MNHNY, CDR2 SVGAGI (reference sequence). CDR3 in DNA: TGTGCCAGCAAGTCGAGTAATCAGCCCCAGCATTTT. It yields the protein CASKSSNQPQHF.

The table lists this clone with a few counts. The rearrangement joins TRBV2 to TRBJ1-2, with 11 bases aligning to TRBD1. Germline trimming cut 7 bases from V and 7 bases from J; bases unmatched to any gene: 2. In germline, CDR1 is SNHLY, CDR2 FYNNEI. The CDR3 consists of 12 residues. CDR3: CASKGTGGGYTF. The DNA of the CDR3 is TGTGCCAGCAAGGGGACAGGGGGTGGCTACACCTTC. The full variable domain, in which reference TRBV2 and TRBJ1-2 provide the parts outside the CDR3, is EPEVTQTPSHQVTQMGQEVILRCVPISNHLYFYWYRQILGQKVEFLVSFYNNEISEKSEIFDDQFSVERPDGSNFTLKIRSTKLEDSAMYFCASKGTGGGYTFGSGTRLTVV.

This clone turned up a few times. The chain joins TRBV28 to TRBJ1-1; D call uncertain. Per the germline V gene, CDR1 is MDHEN and CDR2 is SYDVKM. The CDR3 has 13 residues. V dropped 6 bases and J dropped 10 bases, with 18 bases sitting between them. The CDR3 region has the DNA TGTGCCAGCAGGGAAAGACCCCGAGGTCTAGCTTTCTTT. Translated: CASRERPRGLAFF.

The chain links TRBV7-6 to TRBJ2-1, with a weak D call TRBD2 (7 bases). Germline CDR1 reads SGHVS; CDR2 reads FNYEAQ. V was shortened by 1 base and J by 3 bases, with 13 bases between the two germline ends. This CDR3 is built from 16 residues. The CDR3 here is CASSLETGLVYNEQFF. As DNA, the CDR3 is TGTGCCAGCAGCTTAGAGACAGGACTAGTCTACAATGAGCAGTTCTTC.

This chain connects TRBV2 to TRBJ2-2; a possible D gene is TRBD1 (5 bases). This CDR3 has 14 amino acids. Trimming removed 6 bases from V and 6 bases from J, with 14 bases in between. CDR1 and CDR2 from the germline V gene are SNHLY and FYNNEI. The CDR3 DNA is TGTGCCAGCAGGGTGGGGCCCGCTGCCGGGGAGCTGTTTTTT. It encodes CASRVGPAAGELFF. The whole variable domain, filled in from reference TRBV2 and TRBJ2-2, reads EPEVTQTPSHQVTQMGQEVILRCVPISNHLYFYWYRQILGQKVEFLVSFYNNEISEKSEIFDDQFSVERPDGSNFTLKIRSTKLEDSAMYFCASRVGPAAGELFFGEGSRLTVL.

This rearrangement joins TRBV28 to TRBJ1-5; TRBD1 matches 8 bases. CDR3 size: 15 residues. Germline V CDR1 and CDR2: MDHEN, SYDVKM. V lost 6 bases and J lost 1; bases outside the gene matches: 5. CDR3 bases: TGTGCCAGCAGGAAGGACAGGGTCAGCAATCAGCCCCAGCATTTT. Translating it yields CASRKDRVSNQPQHF.

The rearrangement uses TRBV5-1 and TRBJ2-7, with 8 bases identical to TRBD1. The CDR3 length is 14 residues. V lost 5 bases to trimming and J lost 5 bases; unmatched junction nucleotides: 9. Germline CDR1 reads SGHRS; CDR2 reads YFSETQ. The CDR3 region has the DNA TGCGCCAGCAGTGACCCGACAGGGGCTGACGAGCAGTACTTC. It specifies CASSDPTGADEQYF.

The chain links TRBV28 to TRBJ1-5; D gene ambiguous. Trimming removed 8 bases from V and 6 bases from J, with 14 bases in between. Per the germline V gene, CDR1 is MDHEN and CDR2 is SYDVKM. This CDR3 spans 13 amino acids. The CDR3 bases are TGTGCCAGCCACTTGAGTTTTTCTCAGCCCCAGCATTTT. This gives the protein CASHLSFSQPQHF.

The chain couples TRBV6-5 to TRBJ2-3, with 8 bases aligning to TRBD1. Losses at the gene ends were 6 bases for V and 6 bases for J; bases not matched to a gene: 8. There are 14 residues in the CDR3. CDR1 is MNHEY, CDR2 SVGAGI, per germline. This chain's CDR3 is CASSRQGISDTQYF. The CDR3 region has the DNA TGTGCCAGCAGCAGACAGGGGATATCCGATACGCAGTATTTT.

This clone has more than one count but fewer than ten. The gene calls are TRBV30 and TRBJ2-1; tentatively, D is TRBD1 (6 bases). Germline CDR1 GTSNPN, CDR2 SVGIG (reference sequence). The CDR3 totals 15 residues. Trimming cost V 7 bases and J 1 base, with 17 bases left between them. In DNA, the CDR3 is TGTGCCTCAGTTACAGGGATAGGGTCCTACAATGAGCAGTTCTTC. This gives the protein CASVTGIGSYNEQFF.

CDR3 in amino acids: CASSVAGVNYGYTF. For the CDR3, the DNA is TGTGCCAGCAGTGTAGCCGGGGTGAACTATGGCTACACCTTC. This chain joins TRBV25-1 and TRBJ1-2; D call uncertain. The CDR3 runs 14 residues. The germline CDR1 and CDR2 sequences are MGHDK and SYGVNS. Between the trimmed V and J ends, which lost 4 bases and 2 bases, there was a span of 11 bases.

The chain is built from TRBV19 and TRBJ2-1; D remains unclear. The CDR3 covers 13 residues. The V and J ends lost 4 bases and 7 bases respectively, with 11 bases between them. CDR1 is LNHDA and CDR2 is SQIVND in the germline V gene (reference sequence). CDR3 sequence: CASSTLVLNEQFF. The CDR3 coding sequence is TGTGCCAGTAGTACTCTAGTCTTAAATGAGCAGTTCTTC.

The rearrangement uses TRBV4-1 and TRBJ1-3; TRBD1 might be the D (6 bases). Germline CDR1 MGHRA, CDR2 YSYEKL. V was cut by 2 bases and J by 0 bases, with 14 bases left in between. The CDR3 loop spans 17 amino acids. The chain's CDR3 is CASSQSPQGFSGNTIYF. CDR3 coding DNA: TGCGCCAGCAGCCAATCTCCTCAGGGGTTCTCTGGAAACACCATATATTTT.

The chain joins TRBV19 to TRBJ1-5, with D hard to call. In germline, CDR1 is LNHDA, CDR2 SQIVND (reference sequence). Between the trimmed V and J ends, which lost 4 bases and 6 bases, there was a span of 10 bases. This CDR3 is built from 13 residues. CDR3 residues: CASSTGSGQPQHF. Here the CDR3 DNA reads TGTGCCAGTAGTACGGGATCCGGTCAGCCCCAGCATTTT.

The chain employs TRBV28 and TRBJ1-1; 7 bases line up with TRBD1. Looked up from germline, CDR1 is MDHEN and CDR2 is SYDVKM. J lost 1 base, V lost 6 bases, and 8 bases had no gene match. The CDR3 is 15 residues long. The CDR3 reads CASRTGTEGNTEAFF. CDR3 bases: TGTGCCAGCAGAACCGGGACAGAAGGGAACACTGAAGCTTTCTTT.

The chain recombines TRBV28 with TRBJ2-5; unclear D gene. Germline CDR1 reads MDHEN; CDR2 reads SYDVKM. This CDR3 has 14 amino acids. The germline V and J ends were trimmed by 5 bases and 2 bases, with 12 bases remaining between them. DNA of the CDR3: TGTGCCAGCAGTAATATGGCCTTTCAAGAGACCCAGTACTTC. Its translation is CASSNMAFQETQYF.

The chain is built from TRBV9 and TRBJ2-5; 9 bases match TRBD1. Per germline, CDR1 SGDLS and CDR2 YYNGEE. The J segment lost 4 bases and the V segment lost 4 bases, leaving 8 bases of the junction unmatched. This CDR3 has 15 amino acids. CDR3 coding DNA: TGTGCCAGCAGCTCCCGACAGGGGGGAGCAGAGACCCAGTACTTC. Protein: CASSSRQGGAETQYF.

This clone was observed a single time. The genes are TRBV27 and TRBJ2-7; 10 positions match TRBD2. CDR1 and CDR2 from the germline V gene are MNHEY and SMNVEV (reference sequence). CDR3 size: 16 residues. V dropped 3 bases and J dropped 6; count of bases not matched to a gene: 11. CDR3 nucleotides: TGTGCCAGCAGTTTTCTAGCCGGGCTAGCGGGAGCCGAGCAGTACTTC. Amino acids: CASSFLAGLAGAEQYF.

The rearrangement uses TRBV7-3 and TRBJ1-2; 11 nucleotides line up with TRBD1. The CDR3 covers 16 residues. Losses at the gene ends were 1 base for V and 8 bases for J; bases not matched to a gene: 9. Per the germline V gene, CDR1 is SGHTA and CDR2 is FQGTGA. The CDR3 protein is CASSLNPGTGGRGYTF. Here the CDR3 DNA reads TGTGCCAGCAGCTTAAACCCCGGGACAGGGGGGAGGGGCTACACCTTC.

V and J are TRBV11-2 and TRBJ1-2; no definite D call. The CDR3 runs 14 residues. V lost 5 bases to trimming and J lost 6 bases, with 16 bases between them. The V gene's germline CDR1 is SGHAT and CDR2 FQNNGV. CDR3 protein: CASSPFRRANGYTF. The CDR3, as DNA: TGTGCCAGCAGCCCATTCCGGAGGGCTAATGGCTACACCTTC. Full variable domain (missing parts from reference TRBV11-2 and TRBJ1-2): EAGVAQSPRYKIIEKRQSVAFWCNPISGHATLYWYQQILGQGPKLLIQFQNNGVVDDSQLPKDRFSAERLKGVDSTLKIQPAKLEDSAVYLCASSPFRRANGYTFGSGTRLTVV.

The chain employs TRBV6-5 and TRBJ1-4; 8 nucleotides match TRBD1. Germline V gives CDR1 MNHEY, CDR2 SVGAGI. Germline trimming cut 8 bases from V and 6 bases from J; bases unmatched to any gene: 8. The CDR3 runs 14 residues. The CDR3 reads CASDNRGKDEKLFF. For the CDR3, the DNA is TGTGCCAGCGATAACAGGGGGAAGGATGAAAAACTGTTTTTT.